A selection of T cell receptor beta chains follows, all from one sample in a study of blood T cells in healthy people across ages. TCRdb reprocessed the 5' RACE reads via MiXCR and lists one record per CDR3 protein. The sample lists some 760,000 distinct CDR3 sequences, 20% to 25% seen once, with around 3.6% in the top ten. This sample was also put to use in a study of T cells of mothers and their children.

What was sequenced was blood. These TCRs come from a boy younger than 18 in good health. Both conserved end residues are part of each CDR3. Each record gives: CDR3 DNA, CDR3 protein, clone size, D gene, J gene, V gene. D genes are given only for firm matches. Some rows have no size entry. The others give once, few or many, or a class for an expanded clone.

CDR3 DNA: TGCGCCAGCAGTCGGGACAGAGCAACTAATGAAAAACTGTTTTTT
CDR3 protein: CASSRDRATNEKLFF
clone size: few
D gene: TRBD1
J gene: TRBJ1-4
V gene: TRBV4-1

CDR3 DNA: TGCGCCAGCAGCTTGTGGGGATCGACCACCTACGAGCAGTACTTC
CDR3 protein: CASSLWGSTTYEQYF
clone size: .
D gene: .
J gene: TRBJ2-7
V gene: TRBV5-1

CDR3 DNA: TGCAGCGCCGCCGAGGGGTTTGCTGCTTTCTTT
CDR3 protein: CSAAEGFAAFF
clone size: few
D gene: .
J gene: TRBJ1-1
V gene: TRBV29-1

CDR3 DNA: TGTGCCAGCAGCCAATTCTGGGAGCGTGGCTACACCTTC
CDR3 protein: CASSQFWERGYTF
clone size: few
D gene: .
J gene: TRBJ1-2
V gene: TRBV9

CDR3 DNA: TGTGCCACCAGCAGACTCCGGGAGACCCAGTACTTC
CDR3 protein: CATSRLRETQYF
clone size: few
D gene: .
J gene: TRBJ2-5
V gene: TRBV15

CDR3 DNA: TGCGCCAGCAGCCAAGAATCGGGAGTCCAAGAGACCCAGTACTTC
CDR3 protein: CASSQESGVQETQYF
clone size: .
D gene: .
J gene: TRBJ2-5
V gene: TRBV4-1

CDR3 DNA: TGTGCCAGCAGTTTAAAGCCCAGCTCTGGAAACACCATATATTTT
CDR3 protein: CASSLKPSSGNTIYF
clone size: .
D gene: .
J gene: TRBJ1-3
V gene: TRBV27

CDR3 DNA: TGTGCCAGCAGCTCAGCCTCTGAAAAACTGTTTTTT
CDR3 protein: CASSSASEKLFF
clone size: .
D gene: .
J gene: TRBJ1-4
V gene: TRBV7-9

CDR3 DNA: TGTGCCAGCAGTTTTCCCGGGACTAGCACAGATACGCAGTATTTT
CDR3 protein: CASSFPGTSTDTQYF
clone size: few
D gene: .
J gene: TRBJ2-3
V gene: TRBV28

CDR3 DNA: TGCAGTGCAGGACTAGCGGGAGGGGGCGCGACAGATACGCAGTATTTT
CDR3 protein: CSAGLAGGGATDTQYF
clone size: .
D gene: TRBD2
J gene: TRBJ2-3
V gene: TRBV20-1

CDR3 DNA: TGCAGCGTTGATCTTGTTGGGGCGTATGGCTACACCTTC
CDR3 protein: CSVDLVGAYGYTF
clone size: .
D gene: .
J gene: TRBJ1-2
V gene: TRBV29-1

CDR3 DNA: TGTGCCATCAGTGAGACGGTTCAGCACTATGGCTACACCTTC
CDR3 protein: CAISETVQHYGYTF
clone size: .
D gene: .
J gene: TRBJ1-2
V gene: TRBV10-3

CDR3 DNA: TGTGCCAGCAGTTTTTCGGGGGTGTCCTACAATGAGCAGTTCTTC
CDR3 protein: CASSFSGVSYNEQFF
clone size: .
D gene: .
J gene: TRBJ2-1
V gene: TRBV12-3/TRBV12-4

CDR3 DNA: TGTGCCAGCAGCTTAAATACAGGAAATGAAGCTTTCTTT
CDR3 protein: CASSLNTGNEAFF
clone size: few
D gene: .
J gene: TRBJ1-1
V gene: TRBV11-3

CDR3 DNA: TGTGCCGTGGGGGTCTCCTACGAGCAGTACTTC
CDR3 protein: CAVGVSYEQYF
clone size: .
D gene: .
J gene: TRBJ2-7
V gene: TRBV6-2/TRBV6-3

CDR3 DNA: TGCGCCAGCAGCCAAGTAACCGGGTCGGGGGAAAAACTGGTTTTT
CDR3 protein: CASSQVTGSGEKLVF
clone size: .
D gene: .
J gene: TRBJ1-4
V gene: TRBV4-1

CDR3 DNA: TGTGCCATCAGTGAGTCGGATCTGGAGTACGAGCAGTACTTC
CDR3 protein: CAISESDLEYEQYF
clone size: few
D gene: .
J gene: TRBJ2-7
V gene: TRBV10-3

CDR3 DNA: TGCAGTGCTAGGGTTTTCTCGGAGCAGTTCTTC
CDR3 protein: CSARVFSEQFF
clone size: few
D gene: .
J gene: TRBJ2-1
V gene: TRBV20-1

CDR3 DNA: TGCGCCAGCAGCCCTCTTAGGAATGAGCAGTTCTTC
CDR3 protein: CASSPLRNEQFF
clone size: .
D gene: .
J gene: TRBJ2-1
V gene: TRBV10-2

CDR3 DNA: TGCAGCGTTCCGGCATCCCAAGGAGAGACCCAGTACTTC
CDR3 protein: CSVPASQGETQYF
clone size: .
D gene: .
J gene: TRBJ2-5
V gene: TRBV29-1

CDR3 DNA: TGTGCCAGCAGCTGGGACGCAAATAGCAATCAGCCCCAGCATTTT
CDR3 protein: CASSWDANSNQPQHF
clone size: .
D gene: .
J gene: TRBJ1-5
V gene: TRBV27

CDR3 DNA: TGTGCCAGCAGTGAAACAGCGGGGAGACGCGGGAGCACAGATACGCAGTATTTT
CDR3 protein: CASSETAGRRGSTDTQYF
clone size: .
D gene: TRBD2
J gene: TRBJ2-3
V gene: TRBV6-1

CDR3 DNA: TGTGCCAGCAGCTTTAGGGGGGCCGGGAATGAGCAGTTCTTC
CDR3 protein: CASSFRGAGNEQFF
clone size: .
D gene: .
J gene: TRBJ2-1
V gene: TRBV28

CDR3 DNA: TGCGCCAGCAGCGTAACGGGACAGGGTGTTGAAAAACTGTTTTTT
CDR3 protein: CASSVTGQGVEKLFF
clone size: few
D gene: TRBD1
J gene: TRBJ1-4
V gene: TRBV5-1

CDR3 DNA: TGTGCCTGGAGATCAGAAGAGACCCAGTACTTC
CDR3 protein: CAWRSEETQYF
clone size: few
D gene: .
J gene: TRBJ2-5
V gene: TRBV30

CDR3 DNA: TGCAGCGTTGCCGGGACAGGGGACTTATCTGAAGCTTTCTTT
CDR3 protein: CSVAGTGDLSEAFF
clone size: .
D gene: TRBD1
J gene: TRBJ1-1
V gene: TRBV29-1

CDR3 DNA: TGTGCCAGCAGCCTACGAGCAGGACAGGGGGTGGGCGAGCAGTACTTC
CDR3 protein: CASSLRAGQGVGEQYF
clone size: .
D gene: TRBD1
J gene: TRBJ2-7
V gene: TRBV13

CDR3 DNA: TGTGCCAGCAGCTTACACGGGGCGCGGGATCAGCCCCAGCATTTT
CDR3 protein: CASSLHGARDQPQHF
clone size: few
D gene: .
J gene: TRBJ1-5
V gene: TRBV7-2

CDR3 DNA: TGTGCCAGCAGCTGGGACAAGAACTATGGCTACACCTTC
CDR3 protein: CASSWDKNYGYTF
clone size: few
D gene: .
J gene: TRBJ1-2
V gene: TRBV7-9

CDR3 DNA: TGCAGTGCTAGAGTTTTAGCGGGAGGTTGGAGAAACATTCAGTACTTC
CDR3 protein: CSARVLAGGWRNIQYF
clone size: .
D gene: TRBD2
J gene: TRBJ2-4
V gene: TRBV20-1

CDR3 DNA: TGCGCCAGCGGAACGGAGGGGAGGGAGCAGTACTTC
CDR3 protein: CASGTEGREQYF
clone size: .
D gene: .
J gene: TRBJ2-7
V gene: TRBV5-1

CDR3 DNA: TGTGCCAGCAGCCCAGAAGACCCCAAAAGGGGGACCCAGTACTTC
CDR3 protein: CASSPEDPKRGTQYF
clone size: few
D gene: .
J gene: TRBJ2-5
V gene: TRBV3-1

CDR3 DNA: TGTGCCTGGAGTGGGGGGACCGGGACAGGGGCGATCGGCACTGAAGCTTTCTTT
CDR3 protein: CAWSGGTGTGAIGTEAFF
clone size: few
D gene: TRBD1
J gene: TRBJ1-1
V gene: TRBV30

CDR3 DNA: TGTGCCAGCAGTTGGGACTTTGGAACCACCGGGGAGCTGTTTTTT
CDR3 protein: CASSWDFGTTGELFF
clone size: .
D gene: .
J gene: TRBJ2-2
V gene: TRBV12-3/TRBV12-4

CDR3 DNA: TGTGCCAGCAGTTACTCCGGAACAGGGGGCTATGTTGCGAACACTGAAGCTTTCTTT
CDR3 protein: CASSYSGTGGYVANTEAFF
clone size: .
D gene: TRBD1
J gene: TRBJ1-1
V gene: TRBV6-5

CDR3 DNA: TGTGCCAGCAGTCCCGGACAGTTTTCCCAAGAGACCCAGTACTTC
CDR3 protein: CASSPGQFSQETQYF
clone size: few
D gene: .
J gene: TRBJ2-5
V gene: TRBV28

CDR3 DNA: TGTGCCAGCAGCCGAGAGGTCTCAGTCTATGGCTACACCTTC
CDR3 protein: CASSREVSVYGYTF
clone size: .
D gene: .
J gene: TRBJ1-2
V gene: TRBV7-8

CDR3 DNA: TGTGCCAGCAGTGAGGGTACTAACTATGGCTACACCTTC
CDR3 protein: CASSEGTNYGYTF
clone size: .
D gene: .
J gene: TRBJ1-2
V gene: TRBV6-4

CDR3 DNA: TGTGCCAGCCCGGAGAACCCTCTAGCAGTCAGCACAGATACGCAGTATTTT
CDR3 protein: CASPENPLAVSTDTQYF
clone size: few
D gene: .
J gene: TRBJ2-3
V gene: TRBV2

CDR3 DNA: TGTGCCAGCAGGCCTCAGGGTGAAAAACTGTTTTTT
CDR3 protein: CASRPQGEKLFF
clone size: once
D gene: .
J gene: TRBJ1-4
V gene: TRBV28

CDR3 DNA: TGTGCCAGCCAATACAGGGGGCTAGCTTTCTTT
CDR3 protein: CASQYRGLAFF
clone size: few
D gene: TRBD1
J gene: TRBJ1-1
V gene: TRBV25-1

CDR3 DNA: TGTGCCAGCAGCTTGGCTTCGAACACCGGGGAGCCGTTTTTT
CDR3 protein: CASSLASNTGEPFF
clone size: .
D gene: .
J gene: TRBJ2-2
V gene: TRBV5-6

CDR3 DNA: TGCAGCGTTAGATGGGCGGGGGACGACAGGGTGGACGGGGAGCTGTTTTTT
CDR3 protein: CSVRWAGDDRVDGELFF
clone size: .
D gene: .
J gene: TRBJ2-2
V gene: TRBV29-1

CDR3 DNA: TGTGCCAGCTCACCGATCCACAATGAGCAGTTCTTC
CDR3 protein: CASSPIHNEQFF
clone size: once
D gene: .
J gene: TRBJ2-1
V gene: TRBV18

CDR3 DNA: TGTGCCAGCAGTTCACCCGGGCCAAACTATGGCTACACCTTC
CDR3 protein: CASSSPGPNYGYTF
clone size: .
D gene: .
J gene: TRBJ1-2
V gene: TRBV28

CDR3 DNA: TGTGCCAGCAGCCTTTATAGTAGCAGCTACGAGCAGTACTTC
CDR3 protein: CASSLYSSSYEQYF
clone size: .
D gene: .
J gene: TRBJ2-7
V gene: TRBV7-8

CDR3 DNA: TGTGCCAGCAGACCAGGAGGGGTGAAATTCGGGGAGCTGTTTTTT
CDR3 protein: CASRPGGVKFGELFF
clone size: few
D gene: .
J gene: TRBJ2-2
V gene: TRBV13

CDR3 DNA: TGTGCCAGCAGTTTTTCACCCCGGCGGACTAGTTCGGATACGCAGTATTTT
CDR3 protein: CASSFSPRRTSSDTQYF
clone size: few
D gene: TRBD2
J gene: TRBJ2-3
V gene: TRBV27

CDR3 DNA: TGTGCCAGCAGTATCACCGGGACAGGCTACGAGCAGTACTTC
CDR3 protein: CASSITGTGYEQYF
clone size: few
D gene: TRBD1
J gene: TRBJ2-7
V gene: TRBV28

CDR3 DNA: TGTGCCAGCGCAGGGACAGGGTTTCACCAAGAGACCCAGTACTTC
CDR3 protein: CASAGTGFHQETQYF
clone size: .
D gene: TRBD1
J gene: TRBJ2-5
V gene: TRBV7-2

CDR3 DNA: TGTGCCAGCAGTGCCCACCCCAAAGTCACTGAAGCTTTCTTT
CDR3 protein: CASSAHPKVTEAFF
clone size: .
D gene: .
J gene: TRBJ1-1
V gene: TRBV2

CDR3 DNA: TGTGCCAGCAGCTTGGGCCAGGGAAGGATCGATGAGCAGTTCTTC
CDR3 protein: CASSLGQGRIDEQFF
clone size: many
D gene: .
J gene: TRBJ2-1
V gene: TRBV7-9

CDR3 DNA: TGCAGTGCTAGACGGCCTGAAGCTTTCTTT
CDR3 protein: CSARRPEAFF
clone size: .
D gene: .
J gene: TRBJ1-1
V gene: TRBV20-1

CDR3 DNA: TGTGCCAGCAGCTCCGACAGGGCCTATGGCTACACCTTC
CDR3 protein: CASSSDRAYGYTF
clone size: .
D gene: TRBD1
J gene: TRBJ1-2
V gene: TRBV11-2

CDR3 DNA: TGTGCCAGCAGCCACGGGGGGAGGAATTCACCCCTCCACTTT
CDR3 protein: CASSHGGRNSPLHF
clone size: few
D gene: .
J gene: TRBJ1-6
V gene: TRBV7-2

CDR3 DNA: TGTGCCAGCACTCCGACAGGTATCCAAGAGACCCAGTACTTC
CDR3 protein: CASTPTGIQETQYF
clone size: many
D gene: .
J gene: TRBJ2-5
V gene: TRBV6-2/TRBV6-3

CDR3 DNA: TGCGCCAGCAGCCAAGAGCCACTAGCGGGAGGGGTCGGGGAGCTGTTTTTT
CDR3 protein: CASSQEPLAGGVGELFF
clone size: .
D gene: TRBD2
J gene: TRBJ2-2
V gene: TRBV4-3